Listed below are T cell receptor beta chains from one sample, sequenced in a study of blood T cells in healthy people across ages. TCRdb reanalysed the 5' RACE reads using MiXCR and keeps one entry per CDR3 protein. The sample includes 1.6 million or so distinct CDR3 sequences, about 35% of them seen just once. The sequenced material came from blood. These receptors came from a woman in her 30s in good health. The CDR3 runs from the conserved cysteine through the conserved F or W. Fields, in order: D gene, J gene, V gene, clone size, CDR3 DNA, CDR3 protein. D genes are given only for firm matches. Clone size is shown for a subset of rows, as once, few, many or a class of expanded clone.

TRBD2 TRBJ2-3 TRBV20-1 few TGCAGTGTTCGAACCGATACTAGCGGGGGCGCAGATACGCAGTATTTT CSVRTDTSGGADTQYF
. TRBJ2-3 TRBV19 once TGTGCCAGTAGTGTCTTACCTTATGGGACAGATACGCAGTATTTT CASSVLPYGTDTQYF
. TRBJ2-1 TRBV6-1 . TGTGCCAGCAGTGAACAAGCGCGGGTGATCGATGAGCAGTTCTTC CASSEQARVIDEQFF
. TRBJ1-1 TRBV4-1 few TGCGCCAGCAGCCTTATGGGGTCTCGGAACACTGAAGCTTTCTTT CASSLMGSRNTEAFF
TRBD2 TRBJ2-7 TRBV5-1 once TGCGCCAGCAGCGCTGGGGCGGGGGGACCCTACAATGAGCAGTACTTC CASSAGAGGPYNEQYF
TRBD1 TRBJ2-3 TRBV6-5 few TGTGCCAGCAGTTATGGGACAGCGAACACAGATACGCAGTATTTT CASSYGTANTDTQYF
TRBD2 TRBJ2-3 TRBV12-3/TRBV12-4 . TGTGCCAGCAGACCCCTAGCGGGAGGGAGCACAGATACGCAGTATTTT CASRPLAGGSTDTQYF
TRBD2 TRBJ2-1 TRBV28 few TGTGCCAGCAGCTCGGCCAGCGGGACTAGCGTTACGGAGCAGTTCTTC CASSSASGTSVTEQFF
. TRBJ2-7 TRBV5-6 few TGTGCCAGCAGCTTGTACGACACCTACGAGCAGTACTTC CASSLYDTYEQYF
. TRBJ2-5 TRBV5-1 few TGCGCCAGCAGCTCCGGGGGGCCGAAGTTCCAAGAGACCCAGTACTTC CASSSGGPKFQETQYF
. TRBJ2-7 TRBV5-5 . TGCGCCAGCAGCTTGACCACGGGCGAGCAGTACTTC CASSLTTGEQYF
. TRBJ2-5 TRBV2 few TGTGCCAGCAACCCGGGAATGGCCGAGACCCAGTACTTC CASNPGMAETQYF
. TRBJ2-5 TRBV28 . TGTGCCAGCACTCACCCGTACCAAGAGACCCAGTACTTC CASTHPYQETQYF
. TRBJ2-3 TRBV10-3 . TGTGCCATCAGGAACGGACAGTCCACAGATACGCAGTATTTT CAIRNGQSTDTQYF
. TRBJ2-7 TRBV6-2/TRBV6-3 . TGTGCCATTTCGGCAGTAGGGCCTCCCTACGAGCAGTACTTC CAISAVGPPYEQYF
TRBD2 TRBJ2-7 TRBV20-1 . TGCAGTGCTAGAGGAAACGGGGGGAACCCCTACGAGCAGTACTTC CSARGNGGNPYEQYF
. TRBJ2-2 TRBV7-3 few TGTGCCAGCAGCAAGGGGGTCGTCGGGGAGCTGTTTTTT CASSKGVVGELFF
. TRBJ2-2 TRBV27 . TGTGCCAGCAGTTCGGCGGACTCCGGGGAGCTGTTTTTT CASSSADSGELFF
. TRBJ2-3 TRBV9 few TGTGCCAGCAGCGTAGAGAGGGGTTACACAGATACGCAGTATTTT CASSVERGYTDTQYF
TRBD1 TRBJ1-2 TRBV29-1 . TGCGGCGTTGAAGATCCCGGGACAGGTCGTGGCTACACCTTC CGVEDPGTGRGYTF
TRBD1 TRBJ1-1 TRBV12-3/TRBV12-4 few TGTGCCAGCAGTTTAGGGGGACAGGGCGGAGCTTTCTTT CASSLGGQGGAFF
. TRBJ2-7 TRBV11-2 . TGTGCCAGCAGCAGCCTCAAGCCCAGGGTCCACGAGCAGTACTTC CASSSLKPRVHEQYF
. TRBJ2-7 TRBV5-1 . TGCGCCAGCAGCGTACAGGCGGTGAGTCACTACGAGCAGTACTTC CASSVQAVSHYEQYF
. TRBJ1-5 TRBV10-3 . TGTGCCATCTGGGAAGGGGGGACTCAGCCCCAGCATTTT CAIWEGGTQPQHF
. TRBJ2-1 TRBV4-1 few TGCGCCAGCAGCCTCCTTTTGGTAGGGGGTTCCTACAATGAGCAGTTCTTC CASSLLLVGGSYNEQFF
TRBD2 TRBJ2-1 TRBV4-1 . TGCGCCAGCAGCCCAGGTAAGGGGACTAGCGGATACAATGAGCAGTTCTTC CASSPGKGTSGYNEQFF
TRBD1 TRBJ2-3 TRBV27 . TGTGCCAGCAGTTCGGACAGGCTATACACAGATACGCAGTATTTT CASSSDRLYTDTQYF
. TRBJ1-1 TRBV3-1 few TGTGCCAGCAGCCCCGGTCAAGGCCGGTTGGCTTTCTTT CASSPGQGRLAFF
TRBD1 TRBJ1-2 TRBV6-5 few TGTGCCAGCAGTTTAACCGGACAGGGGGGTGGCTACACCTTC CASSLTGQGGGYTF
. TRBJ1-1 TRBV4-2 . TGTTCCAGCAGCCAAGGGGGGACTGAAGCTTTCTTT CSSSQGGTEAFF
TRBD1 TRBJ2-7 TRBV30 . TGTGCCTGGAGTGCAGGGACAGTCTCCTACGAGCAGTACTTC CAWSAGTVSYEQYF
. TRBJ1-2 TRBV28 . TGTGCCAGCGGTCCCACAGGCGGCTACACCTTC CASGPTGGYTF
. TRBJ1-4 TRBV4-1 few TGCGCCAGCAGCCAGTGGGATCGGTTTGGCCTGTTTTTT CASSQWDRFGLFF
. TRBJ2-1 TRBV10-2 few TGCGCCAGCAGTGAGTCCCCGGGGGCGCAGTTCTTC CASSESPGAQFF
. TRBJ2-1 TRBV5-1 . TGCGCCAGCAGCGTTTCAGGGTACCCCGTGATATACAATGAGCAGTTCTTC CASSVSGYPVIYNEQFF
. TRBJ1-4 TRBV7-9 . TGTGCCAGCAGCCGCAAGGGGGCTAATGAAAAACTGTTTTTT CASSRKGANEKLFF
. TRBJ1-1 TRBV10-3 . TGTGCCATCAGTGAGTCAGGGGCGATCATGAACACTGAAGCTTTCTTT CAISESGAIMNTEAFF
. TRBJ2-3 TRBV20-1 . TGCAGTGCTAGTTCGACTCTTTCCGACGCAGATACGCAGTATTTT CSASSTLSDADTQYF
. TRBJ2-3 TRBV6-5 . TGTGCCAGCTGGCGGGGCACAGATACGCAGTATTTT CASWRGTDTQYF
TRBD1 TRBJ1-2 TRBV5-1 . TGCGCCAGCAGACGCACAGGGGGAGGGGATGGCTACACCTTC CASRRTGGGDGYTF
. TRBJ2-3 TRBV24-1 . TGTGCCACCAGTGATTCCGGCCTAAGCACAGATACGCAGTATTTT CATSDSGLSTDTQYF
. TRBJ2-1 TRBV11-2 few TGTGCCAGCAGCTCCCACGGGAGTAACAATGAGCAGTTCTTC CASSSHGSNNEQFF
. TRBJ1-5 TRBV12-3/TRBV12-4 . TGTGCCAGCAGTTGGGGGGAGAATCAGCCCCAGCATTTT CASSWGENQPQHF
. TRBJ2-1 TRBV7-2 . TGTGCCAGCAGCTCTCGGGCGTTTCTCAATGAGCAGTTCTTC CASSSRAFLNEQFF
. TRBJ1-4 TRBV10-3 . TGTGCCATCAGTGACCAAGACAGGATTGGGACTAATGAAAAACTGTTTTTT CAISDQDRIGTNEKLFF
. TRBJ2-1 TRBV9 . TGTGCCAGCAGTCCCATTTCCGGGACAACCTACAATGAGCAGTTCTTC CASSPISGTTYNEQFF
. TRBJ1-2 TRBV12-3/TRBV12-4 . TGTGCCAGCAGTTTTGGGCAGCTTCCCAACTATGGCTACACCTTC CASSFGQLPNYGYTF
. TRBJ2-1 TRBV10-3 few TGTGCCATCAGTGGACAGGAAGCCTACAATGAGCAGTTCTTC CAISGQEAYNEQFF
. TRBJ1-2 TRBV20-1 . TGCAGTGCTAGGGACATCGGACTATATGGCTACACCTTC CSARDIGLYGYTF
TRBD1 TRBJ2-5 TRBV2 . TGTGCCAGCAGTGAAGCGGGACAGCTGGAGACCCAGTACTTC CASSEAGQLETQYF
TRBD2 TRBJ2-1 TRBV4-1 many TGCGCCAGCAGCCAGGACCCTCTAGCGGGGGGGAGGAATGAGCAGTTCTTC CASSQDPLAGGRNEQFF
TRBD2 TRBJ2-1 TRBV20-1 . TGCAGTGCTAGTGGGAACCATAGCGGGGGGGGATACAATGAGCAGTTCTTC CSASGNHSGGGYNEQFF
. TRBJ2-3 TRBV5-5 . TGTGCCAGCAGCTTGATCTTGTCGGGGACAGATACGCAGTATTTT CASSLILSGTDTQYF